Listed below are T cell receptor beta chains from one sample, sequenced in a study of Graves' ophthalmopathy and Graves' hyperthyroidism. TCRdb fed the multiplex PCR reads into MiXCR, producing one record per CDR3 protein. The sample has roughly 50,000 distinct CDR3 sequences; over 45% are singletons. Sequencing was done on a sample of peripheral blood. These receptors were obtained from an adult man with Graves' ophthalmopathy. The CDR3 runs from the conserved cysteine through the conserved F or W. Fields, in order: D gene, J gene, V gene, clone size, CDR3 DNA, CDR3 protein. A D gene is named only where the DNA matches it firmly. The size field is filled for only some rows; it gives once, few, many or a size class.

D: TRBD2
J: TRBJ2-7
V: TRBV9
size: many
DNA: TGTGCCAGCAGCGCATACGGGGGGGGGACCTACGAGCAGTACTTC
CDR3: CASSAYGGGTYEQYF

D: TRBD1
J: TRBJ1-2
V: TRBV5-1
size: many
DNA: TGCGCCAGCAGCTTACAGGGGAACTATGGCTACACCTTC
CDR3: CASSLQGNYGYTF

D: -
J: TRBJ2-5
V: TRBV19
size: once
DNA: TGTGCCAGTAGTTCCCGGGCCCCGCGGGGAGGGGGGACCCAGTACTTC
CDR3: CASSSRAPRGGGTQYF

D: -
J: TRBJ2-7
V: TRBV7-6
size: medium-sized
DNA: TGTGCCAGCAGCACGACCGTCCCATATTCCTACGAGCAGTACTTC
CDR3: CASSTTVPYSYEQYF

D: TRBD1
J: TRBJ1-2
V: TRBV6-2/TRBV6-3
size: many
DNA: TGTGCCAGCAGTTACGGGACAGGACCTTATGGCTACACCTTC
CDR3: CASSYGTGPYGYTF

D: -
J: TRBJ1-3
V: TRBV9
size: -
DNA: TGTGCCAGCAGCGTAGGAGGCTCCAGCTTCTCTGGAAACACCATATATTTT
CDR3: CASSVGGSSFSGNTIYF

D: TRBD2
J: TRBJ2-3
V: TRBV10-3
size: -
DNA: TGTGCCATCAAGAGCGGGGGAACAGATACGCAGTATTTT
CDR3: CAIKSGGTDTQYF

D: -
J: TRBJ2-7
V: TRBV4-1
size: -
DNA: TGCGCCAGCAGCCAAGATCTTGGGGACATGGGGTTCAAAGGCGTGCAGTACTTC
CDR3: CASSQDLGDMGFKGVQYF

D: -
J: TRBJ2-1
V: TRBV12-3/TRBV12-4
size: many
DNA: TGTGCCACCTCGATGGCCCTGAGCTCCTACAATGAGCAGTTCTTC
CDR3: CATSMALSSYNEQFF

D: TRBD1
J: TRBJ2-2
V: TRBV5-6
size: -
DNA: TGTGCCAGCAGCTTGACGACAGGGGGCGTATACACCGGGGAGCTGTTTTTT
CDR3: CASSLTTGGVYTGELFF

D: -
J: TRBJ1-2
V: TRBV24-1
size: few
DNA: TGTGCCACCAGTGATTTTGGCAGAAACTATGGCTACACCTTC
CDR3: CATSDFGRNYGYTF

D: -
J: TRBJ1-3
V: TRBV20-1
size: few
DNA: TGCAGTGCGGACGGTGGAGGGGGAACTGGAAACACCATATATTTT
CDR3: CSADGGGGTGNTIYF

D: -
J: TRBJ2-2
V: TRBV19
size: many
DNA: TGTGCCAGTCTTAGACAGTTTAACACCGGGGAGCTGTTTTTT
CDR3: CASLRQFNTGELFF

D: -
J: TRBJ1-4
V: TRBV4-1
size: -
DNA: TGCGCCAGCAGCCAAGGACAGACAACTAATGAAAAACTGTTTTTT
CDR3: CASSQGQTTNEKLFF

D: -
J: TRBJ2-7
V: TRBV10-1
size: few
DNA: TGCGCCAGCAGCCCCCCTTGGGGCGAGCAGTACTTC
CDR3: CASSPPWGEQYF

D: TRBD1
J: TRBJ2-1
V: TRBV7-6
size: medium-sized
DNA: TGTGCCAGCAGCTTTGACAGGGTCAGTCCACAGTTCTTC
CDR3: CASSFDRVSPQFF

D: -
J: TRBJ1-1
V: TRBV20-1
size: -
DNA: TGCAGTGCTAAGGTCAGTGGGAACACTGAAGCTTTCTTT
CDR3: CSAKVSGNTEAFF

D: TRBD2
J: TRBJ2-3
V: TRBV7-6
size: -
DNA: TGTGCCAGCAGCTTAGTAGCGGGGAACACAGATACGCAGTATTTT
CDR3: CASSLVAGNTDTQYF

D: -
J: TRBJ1-4
V: TRBV15
size: medium-sized
DNA: TGTGCCACCTCAAACGGGGGCTTGGGTGAAAAACTGTTTTTT
CDR3: CATSNGGLGEKLFF

D: TRBD1
J: TRBJ1-1
V: TRBV6-2/TRBV6-3
size: once
DNA: TGTGCCAGCAGTTACTCGGACAGGGGGGCTGGGGCTTTCTTT
CDR3: CASSYSDRGAGAFF

D: -
J: TRBJ2-7
V: TRBV5-6
size: -
DNA: TGTGCCAGTTTGGGGGGCTACGAGCAGTACTTC
CDR3: CASLGGYEQYF

D: TRBD1
J: TRBJ1-5
V: TRBV28
size: many
DNA: TGTGCCAGCAACCCTGACAGGGTTCAGCCCCAGCATTTT
CDR3: CASNPDRVQPQHF

D: TRBD1
J: TRBJ1-5
V: TRBV7-9
size: -
DNA: TGTGCCAGCAGTCACTCCGGGACAGGGGGCGGACAGCCCCAGCATTTT
CDR3: CASSHSGTGGGQPQHF

D: TRBD1
J: TRBJ2-2
V: TRBV5-6
size: many
DNA: TGTGCCAGCAGCTCTACCAGGACAGGGGGTCACGGGGAGCTGTTTTTT
CDR3: CASSSTRTGGHGELFF

D: -
J: TRBJ1-1
V: TRBV7-2
size: once
DNA: TGTGCCAGCAGCATTCTAGCGGGGGGGGTCACTGAAGCTTTCTTT
CDR3: CASSILAGGVTEAFF

D: -
J: TRBJ2-2
V: TRBV20-1
size: few
DNA: TGCAGTGCTAGTTCCGGGACATGGTCTTTTTTT
CDR3: CSASSGTWSFF

D: -
J: TRBJ1-3
V: TRBV18
size: -
DNA: TGTGCCAGCTCACAAGCAGGGACTCCTGGAAACACCATATATTTT
CDR3: CASSQAGTPGNTIYF

D: -
J: TRBJ1-1
V: TRBV20-1
size: -
DNA: TGCAGTGCTAGAGAGCCTAGCGGGACTGAAGCTTTCTTT
CDR3: CSAREPSGTEAFF

D: -
J: TRBJ2-7
V: TRBV6-5
size: -
DNA: TGTGCCAGCAGGTACGGGACCGAGCAGTACTTC
CDR3: CASRYGTEQYF

D: TRBD1
J: TRBJ1-3
V: TRBV7-8
size: -
DNA: TGTGCCAGCAGCTTAGCCGGACAGGGTGGAAACACCATATATTTT
CDR3: CASSLAGQGGNTIYF

D: -
J: TRBJ2-5
V: TRBV2
size: -
DNA: TGCGCCAGCAGTGAAGTGCGGTCCCGGCGGGACTTC
CDR3: CASSEVRSRRDF

D: -
J: TRBJ1-4
V: TRBV11-3
size: -
DNA: TGTGCCAGCAGCTTAGCAGCTTACAATGAAAAACTGTTTTTT
CDR3: CASSLAAYNEKLFF

D: -
J: TRBJ2-1
V: TRBV20-1
size: many
DNA: TGCAGTGCTAGAAATGGGGCATGGACTGATAATGAGCAGTTCTTC
CDR3: CSARNGAWTDNEQFF

D: TRBD2
J: TRBJ2-1
V: TRBV7-9
size: many
DNA: TGTGCCAGCAGCCGACTAGCGGGTTACAATGAGCAGTTCTTC
CDR3: CASSRLAGYNEQFF

D: TRBD2
J: TRBJ2-1
V: TRBV11-2
size: many
DNA: TGTGCCAGCAGCTTAGCCCCGGGACTAGCGGGTAACAATGAGCAGTTCTTC
CDR3: CASSLAPGLAGNNEQFF

D: -
J: TRBJ1-4
V: TRBV10-1
size: few
DNA: TGCGCCAGCAGTCCGGGATTCGATGAAAAACTGTTTTTT
CDR3: CASSPGFDEKLFF

D: TRBD2
J: TRBJ2-5
V: TRBV7-9
size: many
DNA: TGTGCCACAGAAGCGGGGGAGGAGACCCAGTACTTC
CDR3: CATEAGEETQYF

D: -
J: TRBJ2-6
V: TRBV7-2
size: few
DNA: TGTGCTTCTGGACAGCTTGGGGCCAACGTCCTGACTTTC
CDR3: CASGQLGANVLTF

D: -
J: TRBJ1-1
V: TRBV7-3
size: few
DNA: TGTGCCAGCAGCTTAGGCCTCCTAGGGGCTGAAGCTTTCTTT
CDR3: CASSLGLLGAEAFF

D: -
J: TRBJ1-6
V: TRBV5-1
size: -
DNA: TGCGCCAGCAGGGAGGGGGTTTCACCCCTCCACTTT
CDR3: CASREGVSPLHF

D: TRBD1
J: TRBJ2-1
V: TRBV7-2
size: -
DNA: TGTGCCAGCAGCTTATCGGACAGGGGGGACGAGCAGTTCTTC
CDR3: CASSLSDRGDEQFF

D: TRBD1
J: TRBJ2-3
V: TRBV5-1
size: many
DNA: TGCGCCAGCAGCTTACGGGACAGGGAAACAGATACGCAGTATTTT
CDR3: CASSLRDRETDTQYF

D: -
J: TRBJ2-1
V: TRBV5-8
size: many
DNA: TGTGCCAGCAGCCGCCCGTCAGGCTCCTACAATGAGCAGTTCTTC
CDR3: CASSRPSGSYNEQFF

D: -
J: TRBJ2-5
V: TRBV20-1
size: few
DNA: TGCAGTGCTGGGGAGGGACAGGACCAAGAGACCCAGTACTTC
CDR3: CSAGEGQDQETQYF

D: TRBD2
J: TRBJ2-1
V: TRBV2
size: many
DNA: TGTGCCAGCAGTGAACCAGCAGGGACTAGCGCAAATTACAATGAGCAGTTCTTC
CDR3: CASSEPAGTSANYNEQFF

D: -
J: TRBJ1-3
V: TRBV5-1
size: -
DNA: TGCGCCAGCAGCTCGGGGGGCCCAAACACCATATATTTT
CDR3: CASSSGGPNTIYF

D: TRBD2
J: TRBJ2-7
V: TRBV28
size: -
DNA: TGTGCCAGCAGCTCAAGTCCCGGGGGGAGGATAGCTAGCGGGAGAGACGAGCAGTACTTC
CDR3: CASSSSPGGRIASGRDEQYF

D: -
J: TRBJ2-3
V: TRBV9
size: once
DNA: TGTGCCAGCAGCCCAGGGGGGGGGCGAACTAACACAGATACGCAGTATTTT
CDR3: CASSPGGGRTNTDTQYF

D: -
J: TRBJ1-2
V: TRBV5-8
size: -
DNA: TGCGCCAGCAGCAGTTTGAACTATGGCTACACCTTC
CDR3: CASSSLNYGYTF

D: -
J: TRBJ2-7
V: TRBV11-1
size: -
DNA: TGTGCCAGCAGCCGGGACTTCCACTACGAGCAGTACTTC
CDR3: CASSRDFHYEQYF

D: TRBD2
J: TRBJ2-3
V: TRBV24-1
size: -
DNA: TGTGCCACCAGTGCGGGAGGGCCGGGAGATACGCAGTATTTT
CDR3: CATSAGGPGDTQYF

D: TRBD2
J: TRBJ2-5
V: TRBV9
size: many
DNA: TGTGCCAGCAGCGTAGCTCCGGGACTAGATAAAGAGACCCAGTACTTC
CDR3: CASSVAPGLDKETQYF

D: -
J: TRBJ2-2
V: TRBV25-1
size: -
DNA: TGTGCCAGCGGGACTGGGAAGCTGTTTTTT
CDR3: CASGTGKLFF

D: TRBD1
J: TRBJ2-6
V: TRBV6-5
size: many
DNA: TGTGCCAGCCGCCCTAGACAGGGCTTTTACTCTGGGGCCAACGTCCTGACTTTC
CDR3: CASRPRQGFYSGANVLTF

D: TRBD1
J: TRBJ2-3
V: TRBV18
size: -
DNA: TGTGCCAGCTCACCACCGAATTCCGGGACAGGCACAGATACGCAGTATTTT
CDR3: CASSPPNSGTGTDTQYF